This T cell receptor (beta chain) emerged from a study of CD8 T cells in acute hepatitis C reinfection. Study details: Resolver follow-up sampling, after HCV clearance, was at least 347 days post estimated infection. Findings and limits, study-wide: No group differed significantly in the high NS3-1073 repertoire diversity.

This clone has only a few counts. Time point noted: at least 347 days after estimated infection, following spontaneous clearance. Hepatitis C virus-specific T cells were sequenced directly ex vivo without in vitro expansion. The table came from immunoSEQ multiplex PCR; TCRdb's copy has only in-frame clones and leaves some out. The table has 200 or so clones, over 60% seen once. Sample: HCV NS3-1073 tetramer-sorted CD8+ T cells from PBMCs, taken at follow-up. This receptor was taken from a woman aged 18-29 years who spontaneously cleared hepatitis C infection.

The CDR3 DNA follows: TGTGCCAGCAGCCAAGAGGAGGGGGCCGAGCAGTTCTTC. Translation: CASSQEEGAEQFF. The V gene is TRBV4-2, the J gene TRBJ2-1; D is possibly TRBD1 (7 bases). Per the germline V gene, CDR1 is LGHNA and CDR2 is YNFKEQ. This CDR3 comprises 13 residues. Deletions cut 0 bases from V and 10 bases from J, with 10 bases between.